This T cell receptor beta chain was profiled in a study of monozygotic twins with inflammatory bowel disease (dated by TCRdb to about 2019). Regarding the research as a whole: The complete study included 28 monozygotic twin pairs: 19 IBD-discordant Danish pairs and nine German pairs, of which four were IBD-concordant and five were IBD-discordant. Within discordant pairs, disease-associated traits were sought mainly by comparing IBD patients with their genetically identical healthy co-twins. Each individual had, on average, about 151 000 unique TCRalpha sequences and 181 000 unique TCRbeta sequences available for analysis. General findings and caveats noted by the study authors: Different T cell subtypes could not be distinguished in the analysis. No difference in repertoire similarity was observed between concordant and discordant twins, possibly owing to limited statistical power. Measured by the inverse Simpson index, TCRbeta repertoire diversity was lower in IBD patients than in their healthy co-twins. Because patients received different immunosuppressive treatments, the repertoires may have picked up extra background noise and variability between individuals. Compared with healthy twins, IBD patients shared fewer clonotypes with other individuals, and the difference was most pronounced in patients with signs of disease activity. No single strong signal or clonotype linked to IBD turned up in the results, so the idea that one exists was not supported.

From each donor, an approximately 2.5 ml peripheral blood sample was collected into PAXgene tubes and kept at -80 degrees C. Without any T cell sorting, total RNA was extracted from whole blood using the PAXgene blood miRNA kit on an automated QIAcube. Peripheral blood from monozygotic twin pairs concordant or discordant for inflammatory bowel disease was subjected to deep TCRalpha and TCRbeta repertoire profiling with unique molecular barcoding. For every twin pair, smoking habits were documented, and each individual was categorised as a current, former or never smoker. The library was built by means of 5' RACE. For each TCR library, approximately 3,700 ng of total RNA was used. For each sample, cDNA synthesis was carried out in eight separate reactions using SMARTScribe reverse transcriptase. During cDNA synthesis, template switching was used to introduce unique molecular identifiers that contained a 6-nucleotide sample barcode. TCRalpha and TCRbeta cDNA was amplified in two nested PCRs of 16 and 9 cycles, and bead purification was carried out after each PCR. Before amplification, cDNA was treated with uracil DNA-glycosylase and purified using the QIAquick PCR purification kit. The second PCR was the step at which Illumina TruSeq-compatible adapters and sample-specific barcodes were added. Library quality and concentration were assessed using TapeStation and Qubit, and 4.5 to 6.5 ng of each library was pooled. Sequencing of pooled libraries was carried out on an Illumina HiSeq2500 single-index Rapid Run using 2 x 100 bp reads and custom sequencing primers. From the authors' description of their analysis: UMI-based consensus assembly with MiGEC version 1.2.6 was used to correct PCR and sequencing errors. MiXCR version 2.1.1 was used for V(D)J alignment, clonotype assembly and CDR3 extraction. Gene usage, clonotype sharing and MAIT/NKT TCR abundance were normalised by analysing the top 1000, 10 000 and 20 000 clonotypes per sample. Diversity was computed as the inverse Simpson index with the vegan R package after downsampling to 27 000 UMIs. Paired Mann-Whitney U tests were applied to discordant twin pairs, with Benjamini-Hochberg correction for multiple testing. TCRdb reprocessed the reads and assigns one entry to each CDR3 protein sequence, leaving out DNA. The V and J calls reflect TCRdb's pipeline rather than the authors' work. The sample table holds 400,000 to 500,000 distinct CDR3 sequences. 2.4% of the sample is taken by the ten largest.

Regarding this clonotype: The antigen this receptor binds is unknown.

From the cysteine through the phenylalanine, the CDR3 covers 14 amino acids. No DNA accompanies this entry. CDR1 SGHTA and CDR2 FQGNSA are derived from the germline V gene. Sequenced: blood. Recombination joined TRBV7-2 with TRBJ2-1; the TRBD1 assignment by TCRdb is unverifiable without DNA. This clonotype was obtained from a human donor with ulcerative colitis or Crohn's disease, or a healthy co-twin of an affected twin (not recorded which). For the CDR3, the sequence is CASSRPQGVDEQFF.